These T cell receptor beta chains were read from a single sample in a study of blood T cell repertoires in COVID-19. Produced via immunoSEQ multiplex PCR; TCRdb's table is partial and in-frame only. The table lists roughly 180,000 clones, around 80% of them singletons, with approximately 10% in the top ten. The sample consisted of peripheral blood. Source of these receptors: an elderly woman with COVID-19, enrolled during active disease. Each CDR3 is given with its conserved first and last residue. The D gene is left open where the match is weak. Only some rows state a clone size, as once, few, many or a class for expanded clones.

len	abundance	d_gene	v_gene	j_gene	CDR3nt	CDR3aa
14	-	-	TRBV5-1	TRBJ2-3	TGCGCCAGCAGCTTTACAGAGGGCCCAGATACGCAGTATTTT	CASSFTEGPDTQYF
14	few	-	TRBV5-5	TRBJ2-2	TGTGCCAGCAGCTTGGCTACTAGAGGCGGGGAGCTGTTTTTT	CASSLATRGGELFF
12	-	-	TRBV19	TRBJ1-3	TGTGCCAGTAGTGCCACTCGAAACACCATATATTTT	CASSATRNTIYF
15	once	TRBD1	TRBV28	TRBJ1-2	TGTGCCAGCAACCCTTTTAGGACAGGGAACTATGGCTACACCTTC	CASNPFRTGNYGYTF
13	-	TRBD1	TRBV2	TRBJ1-1	TGTGCCAGCAGTGACGACAGGGACACTGAAGCTTTCTTT	CASSDDRDTEAFF
14	-	-	TRBV5-1	TRBJ2-7	TGCGCCAGCAGCTTCTCGGGGATCCCCTACGAGCAGTACTTC	CASSFSGIPYEQYF
15	-	-	TRBV9	TRBJ1-6	TGTGCCAGCAGCCCTAAACGACAGAATAATTCACCCCTCCACTTT	CASSPKRQNNSPLHF
15	-	-	TRBV3-1/TRBV3-2	TRBJ1-4	TGTGCCAGCAGCCAAGCAGGGGCAACTAATGAAAAACTGTTTTTT	CASSQAGATNEKLFF
13	-	-	TRBV5-1	TRBJ1-6	TGCGCCAGCCGAAAGAGTGATAATTCACCCCTCCACTTT	CASRKSDNSPLHF
16	once	TRBD2	TRBV5-1	TRBJ2-5	TGCGCCAGCAGCTTTAGCGGGGGGGCGGGGCAAGAGACCCAGTACTTC	CASSFSGGAGQETQYF
18	-	TRBD2	TRBV4-3	TRBJ2-2	TGCGCCAGCAGCCAAGACCCGTCGGGGGGAGCTTACACCGGGGAGCTGTTTTTT	CASSQDPSGGAYTGELFF
14	-	-	TRBV29-1	TRBJ2-3	TGCAGCGTTGAAGTAGCGAGATATGGAGATACGCAGTATTTT	CSVEVARYGDTQYF
14	-	TRBD2	TRBV6-5	TRBJ2-7	TGTGCCAGCATTTTCCCGGGACTAGTGGGCGAGCAGTACTTC	CASIFPGLVGEQYF
15	-	-	TRBV7-8	TRBJ1-6	TGTGCCAGCAGCGTTAGGACAGAGTATAATTCACCCCTCCACTTT	CASSVRTEYNSPLHF
14	-	-	TRBV29-1	TRBJ2-5	TGCAGCGTTGAAGTGGGGGCCGCGTTGAAGACCCAGTACTTC	CSVEVGAALKTQYF
12	-	-	TRBV24-1	TRBJ2-1	TGTGCCAGCGGACAACACTACAATGAGCAGTTCTTC	CASGQHYNEQFF
14	-	-	TRBV9	TRBJ1-2	TGTGCCAGCAGCGTAGGCCCGAGTCCAAGAGGCTACACCTTC	CASSVGPSPRGYTF
15	-	-	TRBV5-1	TRBJ2-1	TGCGCCAGCAGCTTGGTAGACTCTAGGTACAATGAGCAGTTCTTC	CASSLVDSRYNEQFF
13	-	TRBD1	TRBV6-5	TRBJ2-5	TGTGCCAGCAACCCGGACAGGGGGCCACCACGGTACTTC	CASNPDRGPPRYF
15	-	TRBD1	TRBV7-6	TRBJ1-2	TGTGCCAGCAGCTTAGATTGGACAGGGAGACATGGCTACACCTTC	CASSLDWTGRHGYTF
15	-	-	TRBV7-9	TRBJ1-2	TGTGCCAGCAGCTTAGCAGGACACCCCAACTATGGCTACACCTTC	CASSLAGHPNYGYTF
14	-	TRBD1	TRBV18	TRBJ2-2	TGTGCCAGCTCAATAGGGGGCTACACCGGGGAGCTGTTTTTT	CASSIGGYTGELFF
15	-	TRBD2	TRBV7-2	TRBJ2-1	TGTGCCAGCAGCTCAAGGACTAGACCCTACAATGAGCAGTTCTTC	CASSSRTRPYNEQFF
11	-	-	TRBV2	TRBJ1-2	TGTGCCAGCAGTGGACAGTATGGCTACACCTTC	CASSGQYGYTF
13	-	-	TRBV4-1	TRBJ2-7	TGCGCCAGCAGCCTCCAAATCCCAGGGGAGCAGTACTTC	CASSLQIPGEQYF
14	-	-	TRBV6-5	TRBJ1-4	TGTGCCAGCAAGATGAGCACAACTAATGAAAAACTGTTTTTT	CASKMSTTNEKLFF
16	-	TRBD1	TRBV28	TRBJ2-3	TGTGCCAGCAGTTTATGGGACAGGGGTTGGACAGATACGCAGTATTTT	CASSLWDRGWTDTQYF
14	-	-	TRBV20-1	TRBJ2-3	TGCAGTGCTAGTAAGGAGTCCGGAGCGGATACGCAGTATTTT	CSASKESGADTQYF
17	-	TRBD2	TRBV25-1	TRBJ2-1	TGTGCCAGCAGTGATCCCACGGTAGCGGGAGCTGTCAATGAGCAGTTCTTC	CASSDPTVAGAVNEQFF
14	-	-	TRBV5-4	TRBJ1-1	TGTGCCAGCAGCTCGACAGGTCTGAACACTGAAGCTTTCTTT	CASSSTGLNTEAFF